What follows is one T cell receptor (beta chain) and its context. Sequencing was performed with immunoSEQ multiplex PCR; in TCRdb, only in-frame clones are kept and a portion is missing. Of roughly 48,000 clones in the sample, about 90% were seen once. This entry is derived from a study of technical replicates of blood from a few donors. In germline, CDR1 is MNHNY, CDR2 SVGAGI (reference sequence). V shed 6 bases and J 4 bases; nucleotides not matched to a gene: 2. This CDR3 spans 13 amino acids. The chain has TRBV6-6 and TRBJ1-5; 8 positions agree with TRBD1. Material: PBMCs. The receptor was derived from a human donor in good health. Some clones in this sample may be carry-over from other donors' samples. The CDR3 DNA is TGTGCCAGCAGCGGGACAGGAAATCAGCCCCAGCATTTT. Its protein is CASSGTGNQPQHF.